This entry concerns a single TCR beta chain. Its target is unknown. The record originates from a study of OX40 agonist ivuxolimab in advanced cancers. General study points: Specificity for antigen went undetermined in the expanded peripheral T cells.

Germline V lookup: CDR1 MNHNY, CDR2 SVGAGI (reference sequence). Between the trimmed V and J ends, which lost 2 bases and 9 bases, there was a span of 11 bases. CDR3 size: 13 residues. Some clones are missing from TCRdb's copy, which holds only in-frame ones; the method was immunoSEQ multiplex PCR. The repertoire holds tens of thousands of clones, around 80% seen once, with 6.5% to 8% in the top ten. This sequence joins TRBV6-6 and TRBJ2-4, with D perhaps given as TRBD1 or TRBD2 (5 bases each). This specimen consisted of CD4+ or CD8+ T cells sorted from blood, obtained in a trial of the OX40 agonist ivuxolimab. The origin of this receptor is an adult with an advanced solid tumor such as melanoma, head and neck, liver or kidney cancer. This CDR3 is CASSYGNGGIQYF. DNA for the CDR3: TGTGCCAGCAGTTACGGAAATGGGGGCATTCAGTACTTC.